The rows below give T cell receptor beta chains drawn from one sample of a study of T cells in localized non-small cell lung cancer. Only in-frame clones appear in the TCRdb table, and some are missing; sequencing was by immunoSEQ multiplex PCR. The sample carries about 15,000 clones, around 85% recorded once. The material sequenced was peripheral blood, taken before any cancer treatment. The receptor set was obtained from a woman aged 35-70 years with stage I lung adenocarcinoma. Both conserved end residues are part of each CDR3. The order of the fields is V gene, J gene, clone size, D gene, CDR3 protein, CDR3 DNA. The D gene is left open where the match is weak. A clone size is listed for some rows: how often the clone was seen (once, few, many), or a class if it is expanded.

V gene: TRBV6-5; J gene: TRBJ2-1; clone size: NA; D gene: TRBD2; CDR3 protein: CASRPGGPLYNEQFF; CDR3 DNA: TGTGCCAGCAGGCCGGGGGGGCCTCTATACAATGAGCAGTTCTTC
V gene: TRBV28; J gene: TRBJ2-7; clone size: NA; D gene: NA; CDR3 protein: CASSYHEQYF; CDR3 DNA: TGTGCCAGCAGTTATCACGAGCAGTACTTC
V gene: TRBV6-4; J gene: TRBJ2-2; clone size: NA; D gene: NA; CDR3 protein: CASSATPGSGELFF; CDR3 DNA: TGTGCCAGCAGTGCCACGCCAGGGTCCGGGGAGCTGTTTTTT
V gene: TRBV6-5; J gene: TRBJ2-2; clone size: NA; D gene: NA; CDR3 protein: CASSYDRNTGELFF; CDR3 DNA: TGTGCCAGCAGTTACGACAGGAACACCGGGGAGCTGTTTTTT
V gene: TRBV7-9; J gene: TRBJ1-5; clone size: once; D gene: NA; CDR3 protein: CASSLGGAQPQHF; CDR3 DNA: TGTGCCAGCAGCTTAGGGGGGGCGCAGCCCCAGCATTTT
V gene: TRBV6-5; J gene: TRBJ2-5; clone size: once; D gene: NA; CDR3 protein: CASSTGGGFETQYF; CDR3 DNA: TGTGCCAGCAGTACGGGGGGCGGCTTTGAGACCCAGTACTTC
V gene: TRBV18; J gene: TRBJ1-4; clone size: NA; D gene: NA; CDR3 protein: CASSPSGAEKLFF; CDR3 DNA: TGTGCCAGCTCACCTTCCGGGGCTGAAAAACTGTTTTTT
V gene: TRBV6-4; J gene: TRBJ1-1; clone size: NA; D gene: TRBD1; CDR3 protein: CASSEGTGVTEAFF; CDR3 DNA: TGTGCCAGCAGTGAAGGGACAGGGGTCACTGAAGCTTTCTTT
V gene: TRBV19; J gene: TRBJ2-7; clone size: NA; D gene: TRBD1; CDR3 protein: CASSIRGLDEQYF; CDR3 DNA: TGTGCCAGTAGTATCAGGGGGCTAGACGAGCAGTACTTC
V gene: TRBV7-2; J gene: TRBJ2-1; clone size: NA; D gene: TRBD2; CDR3 protein: CASSLDGLGQNEQFF; CDR3 DNA: TGTGCCAGCAGCTTAGATGGACTAGGCCAGAATGAGCAGTTCTTC
V gene: TRBV7-6; J gene: TRBJ2-1; clone size: NA; D gene: TRBD1; CDR3 protein: CASSSGQGSYNEQFF; CDR3 DNA: TGTGCCAGCAGCTCGGGACAGGGATCTTACAATGAGCAGTTCTTC
V gene: TRBV7-2; J gene: TRBJ1-1; clone size: NA; D gene: NA; CDR3 protein: CASSLGMNTEAFF; CDR3 DNA: TGTGCCAGCAGCTTGGGCATGAACACTGAAGCTTTCTTT